What follows are 23 T cell receptor beta chains derived from one specimen sequenced in a study of T cells after posttransplantation cyclophosphamide. Controls had myeloablative marrow grafts with methotrexate and calcineurin inhibitor, sampled at 1 year. The data were produced by immunoSEQ multiplex PCR, yet TCRdb's version contains in-frame clones alone and is incomplete. Of 23,000 or so clones listed, around 85% are singletons. This sample comprised PBMCs, obtained about 400 days after allogeneic stem cell transplant with calcineurin inhibitor and methotrexate. The receptors shown here come from a female patient under 45 who received an allogeneic stem cell transplant from an unrelated donor, was CMV-positive, and had acute and chronic GVHD. The graft donor may have given rise to some T cells.

About this clone itself: Germline is not matched at one junction end, which may reflect a read error. The chain is built from TRBV5-1 and TRBJ2-5; D perhaps matches TRBD2 (6 bases). The CDR3 covers 15 residues. The germline CDR1 and CDR2 sequences are SGHRS and YFSETQ. In nucleotides, the CDR3 is TGCACCAGCAGCTTGGTTGGCGGGGTAAAAGAGACCCAGTACTTC. Residues: CTSSLVGGVKETQYF. Full variable domain (outside the CDR3, taken from reference TRBV5-1 and TRBJ2-5): KAGVTQTPRYLIKTRGQQVTLSCSPISGHRSVSWYQQTPGQGLQFLFEYFSETQRNKGNFPGRFSGRQFSNSRSEMNVSTLELGDSALYLCTSSLVGGVKETQYFGPGTRLLVL.

V is TRBV6-5 and J is TRBJ1-5, with 9 positions matching TRBD1. Germline CDR1 is MNHEY and CDR2 is SVGAGI. The CDR3 length is 15 residues. Trimming removed 0 bases from V and 5 bases from J; junction bases left unmatched: 2. The CDR3 nucleotides read TGTGCCAGCAGTTACTCCGGGACAGGGCATCAGCCCCAGCATTTT. The encoded protein is CASSYSGTGHQPQHF.

The gene calls are TRBV5-8 and TRBJ2-5; TRBD2 is a possible D gene (7 bases). This CDR3 is built from 16 residues. Per the germline V gene, CDR1 is SGHTS and CDR2 is YDEGEE. The V and J ends lost 4 bases and 5 bases respectively, with 21 bases between them. CDR3 bases: TGTGCCAGCAGCCTGGGGGGGTCAGGGGTTAAGGAGACCCAGTACTTC. Amino acids: CASSLGGSGVKETQYF.

The chain combines TRBV5-8 with TRBJ1-1; no clear D gene. The CDR3 is made up of 14 amino acids. V shed 4 bases and J shed 0 bases, with 10 bases lying between them. The germline V gene encodes CDR1 SGHTS and CDR2 YDEGEE. CDR3 loop: CASSLGVVNTEAFF. In DNA, the CDR3 is TGTGCCAGCAGCCTCGGGGTGGTGAACACTGAAGCTTTCTTT. The variable domain in full, with the rest retrieved from reference TRBV5-8 and TRBJ1-1, is EAGVTQSPTHLIKTRGQQATLRCSPISGHTSVYWYQQALGLGLQFLLWYDEGEERNRGNFPPRFSGRQFPNYSSELNVNALELEDSALYLCASSLGVVNTEAFFGQGTRLTVV.

In this sample, this clone turned up a few times. The genes are TRBV5-4 and TRBJ2-1; D possibly corresponds to TRBD1 (6 bases). V was pared by 4 bases and J by 8 bases, with 19 bases between. The CDR3 is made up of 15 amino acids. Germline CDR1 reads SGHNT; CDR2 reads YYREEE (reference sequence). The CDR3 coding sequence is TGTGCCAGCAGCCCTAAGACAGGCTTGGGCGATGAGCAGTTCTTC. Amino acid sequence: CASSPKTGLGDEQFF.

This clone was seen only once. V gene TRBV7-6 combines with J gene TRBJ2-3; D call uncertain. CDR3 length equals 15 residues. V was pared by 4 bases and J by 0 bases, with 11 bases between. CDR1 and CDR2 (germline): SGHVS, FNYEAQ. In DNA, the CDR3 is TGTGCCAGCAGCTCCTACTCTTCTAGCACAGATACGCAGTATTTT. Translated, it gives CASSSYSSSTDTQYF.

Comments on this clone: One end of the junction varies from germline; a read error may be responsible. This chain links TRBV6-1 with TRBJ1-2; D gene uncertain. This CDR3 has 13 residues. Germline V gives CDR1 MNHNS, CDR2 SASEGT. The CDR3 DNA reads TGTGCCAGCAGAACCGTGGGCCCCTATGGCTGCACCTTC. Residues: CASRTVGPYGCTF.

This clone was detected once. CDR3 protein: CATLNPQGVAFF. DNA for the CDR3: TGTGCCACCCTAAACCCCCAGGGGGTAGCTTTCTTT. The J gene is TRBJ1-1, the V gene TRBV6-1; 7 nucleotides match TRBD1. CDR3 length equals 12 residues. V shed 10 bases, J shed 10 bases, and the junction held 12 bases outside the gene matches. Germline values: CDR1 MNHNS, CDR2 SASEGT.

This chain links TRBV19 with TRBJ1-5; a possible D gene is TRBD1 (6 bases). Looked up from germline, CDR1 is LNHDA and CDR2 is SQIVND (reference sequence). The length of the CDR3 is 16 residues. Trimming removed 9 bases from V and 5 bases from J, with 23 bases in between. Written as DNA, the CDR3 is TGTGCCAGCGGATCCTTCTTGGGGGGGCCGTATCAGCCCCAGCATTTT. Its protein is CASGSFLGGPYQPQHF. Looking up the rest from reference TRBV19 and TRBJ1-5 gives the full variable domain: DGGITQSPKYLFRKEGQNVTLSCEQNLNHDAMYWYRQDPGQGLRLIYYSQIVNDFQKGDIAEGYSVSREKKESFPLTVTSAQKNPTAFYLCASGSFLGGPYQPQHFGDGTRLSIL.

The chain recombines TRBV30 with TRBJ1-2, with 8 bases identical to TRBD1. CDR1 and CDR2 from the germline V gene are GTSNPN and SVGIG (reference sequence). Trimming cost V 0 bases and J 6 bases; bases outside gene matches: 6. The CDR3 contains 14 residues. Here the CDR3 reads CAWSVRIRGHGYTF. The CDR3 nucleotides are TGTGCCTGGAGTGTACGAATCAGGGGGCATGGCTACACCTTC.

The V call is TRBV30, the J call TRBJ2-7, with a tentative D call TRBD2 (5 bases). Deletions cut 7 bases from V and 3 bases from J, with 13 bases between. CDR3 length equals 12 residues. Germline V gene sequence: CDR1 GTSNPN, CDR2 SVGIG (reference sequence). This chain's CDR3 is CASGRGSYEQYF. The CDR3 nucleotides are TGTGCCTCAGGACGGGGAAGCTACGAGCAGTACTTC.

CDR3 sequence reads: CASSVVASGGPSETQYF. The CDR3 nucleotides read TGTGCCAGCAGCGTAGTTGCGAGCGGGGGGCCGAGTGAGACCCAGTACTTC. This sequence joins TRBV9 and TRBJ2-5, with 9 bases lining up with TRBD2. V lost 0 bases, J lost 5 bases, and 11 bases stayed unmatched. The CDR3 covers 17 residues. Germline assignment: CDR1 SGDLS and CDR2 YYNGEE. The full variable domain, in which reference TRBV9 and TRBJ2-5 provide the parts outside the CDR3, is DSGVTQTPKHLITATGQRVTLRCSPRSGDLSVYWYQQSLDQGLQFLIQYYNGEERAKGNILERFSAQQFPDLHSELNLSSLELGDSALYFCASSVVASGGPSETQYFGPGTRLLVL.

This clone occurred a few times. The genes are TRBV27 and TRBJ1-4; D might be TRBD1 (5 bases). V lost 4 bases and J lost 10, with 16 bases in between. CDR3 length equals 14 residues. Germline V gene data show CDR1 as MNHEY and CDR2 as SMNVEV (reference sequence). This CDR3 reads CASSWSGGSPKLFF. The CDR3 DNA reads TGTGCCAGCAGTTGGTCGGGGGGGTCGCCAAAACTGTTTTTT. The variable domain in full, completed from reference TRBV27 and TRBJ1-4, reads EAQVTQNPRYLITVTGKKLTVTCSQNMNHEYMSWYRQDPGLGLRQIYYSMNVEVTDKGDVPEGYKVSRKEKRNFPLILESPSPNQTSLYFCASSWSGGSPKLFFGSGTQLSVL.

The chain employs TRBV5-1 and TRBJ2-7; 10 bases fit TRBD2. CDR3 length: 16 residues. Germline lookup yields CDR1 SGHRS and CDR2 YFSETQ. V trimming: 0 bases; J trimming: 5 bases; junction bases outside the gene matches: 8. The CDR3 sequence: CASSLASGLAYDEQYF. In nucleotides, the CDR3 is TGCGCCAGCAGCTTGGCCTCGGGACTAGCGTACGACGAGCAGTACTTC.

The genes are TRBV28 and TRBJ2-1; no definite D call. The CDR3 contains 16 residues. CDR1 is MDHEN, CDR2 SYDVKM, per germline. V gave up 5 bases and J gave up 5 bases, with 19 bases separating them. The CDR3 sequence is CASSNTDRALNNEQFF. Here the CDR3 DNA reads TGTGCCAGCAGTAACACCGACCGAGCACTAAACAATGAGCAGTTCTTC. The variable domain in full, completed from reference TRBV28 and TRBJ2-1, reads DVKVTQSSRYLVKRTGEKVFLECVQDMDHENMFWYRQDPGLGLRLIYFSYDVKMKEKGDIPEGYSVSREKKERFSLILESASTNQTSMYLCASSNTDRALNNEQFFGPGTRLTVL.

This clone was observed once. The V call is TRBV11-2, the J call TRBJ2-7; TRBD1 matches 9 bases. This CDR3 is built from 17 residues. Germline assignment: CDR1 SGHAT and CDR2 FQNNGV. V lost 1 base to trimming and J lost 2 bases; unmatched junction nucleotides: 9. This chain's CDR3 is CASSLAGTGRLAYEQYF. Here the CDR3 DNA reads TGTGCCAGCAGCTTAGCAGGGACAGGGCGTCTTGCCTACGAGCAGTACTTC.

This clone showed up just once. The genes are TRBV5-6 and TRBJ2-7; D unresolved. CDR1 and CDR2 from the germline V gene are SGHDT and YYEEEE. V lost 5 bases and J lost 0, with 9 bases in between. This CDR3 has 13 amino acids. The CDR3 here is CASRSRLSYEQYF. DNA for the CDR3: TGTGCCAGCAGATCCAGACTCTCCTACGAGCAGTACTTC.

This clone was observed once. The CDR3 region is CASSFVKIDEAFF. For the CDR3, the DNA is TGTGCCAGCAGCTTTGTCAAGATAGATGAAGCTTTCTTT. This chain joins TRBV7-9 and TRBJ1-1; D uncertain. Germline assignment: CDR1 SEHNR and CDR2 FQNEAQ (reference sequence). This CDR3 contains 13 residues. Trimming left V 3 bases short and J 7 bases short, with 12 bases between.

The chain recombines TRBV28 with TRBJ2-1; TRBD2 is a possible D gene (6 bases). There are 12 residues in the CDR3. Looked up from germline, CDR1 is MDHEN and CDR2 is SYDVKM. Between the trimmed V and J ends, which lost 8 bases and 4 bases, there was a span of 9 bases. CDR3 amino acids: CASLSGYNEQFF. CDR3 nucleotide sequence: TGTGCCAGCCTTAGCGGATACAATGAGCAGTTCTTC.

This clone was picked up a small number of times. The chain is built from TRBV2 and TRBJ2-5, with 8 bases identical to TRBD2. Unmatched junction bases numbered 9, after V lost 7 bases and J lost 5 bases. The CDR3 length is 14 residues. Per germline, CDR1 SNHLY and CDR2 FYNNEI. The CDR3 here is CASTPSGGVETQYF. CDR3 sequence (DNA): TGTGCCAGCACTCCCTCCGGGGGGGTGGAGACCCAGTACTTC.

The chain is built from TRBV6-5 and TRBJ2-1; a weak D match, TRBD2 (7 bases). In germline, CDR1 is MNHEY, CDR2 SVGAGI. The CDR3 runs to 13 residues. Trimming pared 8 bases from V and 7 bases from J, leaving 15 bases between. The CDR3 DNA reads as TGTGCCAGCGAGGGGGGGCTGCGGAATGAGCAGTTCTTC. Translation gives CASEGGLRNEQFF.

V is TRBV7-3 and J is TRBJ2-7; 8 positions match TRBD1. The CDR3 has 13 amino acids. Germline CDR1 reads SGHTA; CDR2 reads FQGTGA. V shed 2 bases, J shed 6 bases, and the junction held 3 bases outside the gene matches. CDR3 residues: CASSLGQGFEQYF. The CDR3 coding sequence is TGTGCCAGCAGCTTAGGACAGGGCTTCGAGCAGTACTTC.

The gene calls are TRBV6-1 and TRBJ1-1, with D maybe TRBD1 (6 bases). CDR1 and CDR2 (germline): MNHNS, SASEGT. The CDR3 is made up of 15 amino acids. Trimming shortened V by 5 bases and J by 5 bases, and 18 bases separated the two germline ends. The CDR3 DNA follows: TGTGCCAGCAGTCCACAGGGTAATTTCGGTACTGAAGCTTTCTTT. Its translation: CASSPQGNFGTEAFF.